The entry that follows covers one T cell receptor beta chain sequence. The antigen remains unidentified. This record comes from a study of T cells in women clearing cervical HPV infection. Dot-blot hybridization genotyped cervical HPV amplified with MY09/MY11 PCR. Data came from immunoSEQ multiplex PCR; TCRdb stores just in-frame clones and leaves some out. The table for this sample gives roughly 35,000 clones. Notes on the study in general: Each sample's T-cell count was unknown, possibly confounding richness.

This TCR was recovered from a woman aged 18 to 75 with a cervical HPV16 infection that either progressed to CIN3+ or cleared (not recorded which). Sequencing was carried out using blood buffy coat.

CDR3 sequence reads: CASSAGPDNRASLNQPQHF. The sequenced CDR3 bases are TGCGCCAGCAGCGCGGGTCCGGACAACAGGGCCTCTCTAAATCAGCCC. This chain links TRBV5-1 with TRBJ1-5; TRBD1 is a possible D gene (6 bases). The observed sequence ends 3 residues before the CDR3 terminus, with the missing tail filled in from the germline J gene. Trimming cost V 4 bases and J 4 bases, with 27 bases left between them. CDR1 is SGHRS and CDR2 is YFSETQ in the germline V gene. The CDR3 length is 19 residues.